This T cell receptor (beta chain) was identified in a study of blood T cell repertoires in COVID-19. Study as a whole: The analysed material was cDNA or gDNA that came from T cells, B-cell-depleted T cells, or PBMCs.

Some clones are missing from TCRdb's copy, which holds only in-frame ones; the method was immunoSEQ multiplex PCR. This table has 650,000 to 800,000 clones, just under 90% appearing once. The sequenced material came from peripheral blood. This clonotype originated in a woman under 30 with acute or convalescent COVID-19.

CDR3 amino acids: CSASFGTGLGGYTF. The CDR3 DNA is TGCAGTGCTAGTTTTGGGACAGGGTTGGGTGGCTACACCTTC. The chain recombines TRBV20-1 with TRBJ1-2, with 9 bases lining up with TRBD1. The CDR3 runs 14 residues. V dropped 3 bases and J dropped 7; count of bases not matched to a gene: 9. Germline CDR1 reads DFQATT; CDR2 reads SNEGSKA (reference sequence).